This T cell receptor (beta chain) was observed in a study of cytomegalovirus exposure and HLA in healthy donors. Study-level information: Inside one of the first data releases sat about 85 million unique TCRs taken from HLA-typed donors.

Primers included in the PCR were 60 Vbeta and 13 Jbeta primers. This table comes from immunoSEQ multiplex PCR, and its TCRdb copy is limited to in-frame clones, with some not included. Of about 190,000 clones in the sample, roughly 81% were seen once. Study outcomes and limitations: About 180 TCR beta chains were listed as cytomegalovirus-associated. No immune exposure information besides CMV serostatus was available.

The V end lost 0 bases, the J end lost 13 bases, and 13 bases lay between the germline ends. The CDR3 runs to 12 residues. The germline gives CDR1 SGHRS, CDR2 YFSETQ. Points on this clone: Its antigen is currently unknown.

What was sequenced was PBMCs. The chain employs TRBV5-1 and TRBJ1-2; TRBD1 is a possible D gene (5 bases). The origin of this receptor is a woman in her 30s in good health and CMV-seropositive. The CDR3 DNA reads as TGCGCCAGCAGCTTGGCCACGGGTCAGGGCACCTTC. Its translation: CASSLATGQGTF.